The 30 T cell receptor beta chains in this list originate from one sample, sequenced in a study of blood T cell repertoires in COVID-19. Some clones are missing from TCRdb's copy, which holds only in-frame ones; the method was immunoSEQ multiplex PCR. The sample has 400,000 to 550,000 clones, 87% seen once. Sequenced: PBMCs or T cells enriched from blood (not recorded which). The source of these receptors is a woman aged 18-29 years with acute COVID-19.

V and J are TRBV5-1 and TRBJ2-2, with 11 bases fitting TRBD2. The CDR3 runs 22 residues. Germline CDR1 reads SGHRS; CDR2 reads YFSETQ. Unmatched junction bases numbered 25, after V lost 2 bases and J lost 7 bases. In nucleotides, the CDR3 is TGCGCCAGCAGCTTTAAACCTTACGGGCTAGCGGGAGGCACTACCTTGGTCGGGGAGCTGTTTTTT. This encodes CASSFKPYGLAGGTTLVGELFF.

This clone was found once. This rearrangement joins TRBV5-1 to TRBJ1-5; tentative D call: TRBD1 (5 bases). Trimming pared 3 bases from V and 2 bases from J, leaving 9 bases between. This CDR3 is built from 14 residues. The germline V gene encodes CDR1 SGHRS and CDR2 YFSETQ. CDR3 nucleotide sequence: TGCGCCAGCAGCTCCGGGGGTGGCAATCAGCCCCAGCATTTT. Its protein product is CASSSGGGNQPQHF.

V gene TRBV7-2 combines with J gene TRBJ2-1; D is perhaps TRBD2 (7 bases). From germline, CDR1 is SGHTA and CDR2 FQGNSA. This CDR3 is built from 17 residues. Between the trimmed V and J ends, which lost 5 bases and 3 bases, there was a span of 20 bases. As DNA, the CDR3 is TGTGCCAGCAGCCCCCAGTTGAGGGGGGGCCTCTACAATGAGCAGTTCTTC. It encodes CASSPQLRGGLYNEQFF.

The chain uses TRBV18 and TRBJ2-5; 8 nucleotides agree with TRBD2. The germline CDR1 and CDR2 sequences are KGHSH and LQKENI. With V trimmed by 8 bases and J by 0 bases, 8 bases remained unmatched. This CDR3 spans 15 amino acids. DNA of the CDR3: TGTGCCAGCGCGGGACTAGAGCTTTACCAAGAGACCCAGTACTTC. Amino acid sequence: CASAGLELYQETQYF.

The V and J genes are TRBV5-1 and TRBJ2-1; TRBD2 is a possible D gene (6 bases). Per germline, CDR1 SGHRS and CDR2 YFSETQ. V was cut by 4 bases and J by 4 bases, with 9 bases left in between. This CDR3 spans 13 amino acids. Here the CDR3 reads CASSPGDYNEQFF. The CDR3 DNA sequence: TGCGCCAGCAGCCCGGGGGATTACAATGAGCAGTTCTTC.

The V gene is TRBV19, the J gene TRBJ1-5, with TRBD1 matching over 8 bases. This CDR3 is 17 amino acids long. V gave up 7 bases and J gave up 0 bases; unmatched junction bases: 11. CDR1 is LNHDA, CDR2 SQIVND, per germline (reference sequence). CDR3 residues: CASTGQGGDYSNQPQHF. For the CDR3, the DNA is TGTGCCAGTACAGGACAGGGAGGGGATTATAGCAATCAGCCCCAGCATTTT. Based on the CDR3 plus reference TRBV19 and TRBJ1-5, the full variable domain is DGGITQSPKYLFRKEGQNVTLSCEQNLNHDAMYWYRQDPGQGLRLIYYSQIVNDFQKGDIAEGYSVSREKKESFPLTVTSAQKNPTAFYLCASTGQGGDYSNQPQHFGDGTRLSIL.

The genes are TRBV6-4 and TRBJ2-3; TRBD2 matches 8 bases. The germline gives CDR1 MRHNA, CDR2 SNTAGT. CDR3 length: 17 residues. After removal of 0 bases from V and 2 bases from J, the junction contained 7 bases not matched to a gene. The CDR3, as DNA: TGTGCCAGCAGTGACTCAGGAGCGGGGGCTTACACAGATACGCAGTATTTT. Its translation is CASSDSGAGAYTDTQYF.

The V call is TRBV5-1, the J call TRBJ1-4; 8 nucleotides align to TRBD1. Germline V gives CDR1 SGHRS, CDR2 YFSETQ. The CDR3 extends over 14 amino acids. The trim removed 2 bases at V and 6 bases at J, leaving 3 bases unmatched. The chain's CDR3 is CASSLDRGYEKLFF. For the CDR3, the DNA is TGCGCCAGCAGCTTAGACAGGGGTTATGAAAAACTGTTTTTT.

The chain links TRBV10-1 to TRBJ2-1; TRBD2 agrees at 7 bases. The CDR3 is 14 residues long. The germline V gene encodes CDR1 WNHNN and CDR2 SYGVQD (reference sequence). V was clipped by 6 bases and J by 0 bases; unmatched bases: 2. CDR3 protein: CASSGGSSYNEQFF. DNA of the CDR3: TGCGCCAGCAGCGGGGGGAGCTCCTACAATGAGCAGTTCTTC.

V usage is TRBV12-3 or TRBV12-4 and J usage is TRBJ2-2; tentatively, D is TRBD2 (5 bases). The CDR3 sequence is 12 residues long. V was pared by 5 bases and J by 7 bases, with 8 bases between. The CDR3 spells CASSLGIGELFF. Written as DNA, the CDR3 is TGTGCCAGCAGTCTCGGGATCGGGGAGCTGTTTTTT.

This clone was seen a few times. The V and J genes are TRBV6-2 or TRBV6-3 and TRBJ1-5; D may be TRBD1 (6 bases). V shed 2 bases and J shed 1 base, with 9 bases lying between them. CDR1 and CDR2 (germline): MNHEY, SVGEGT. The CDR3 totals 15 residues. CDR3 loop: CASSYSGQSNQPQHF. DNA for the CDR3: TGTGCCAGCAGTTACAGTGGACAGAGCAATCAGCCCCAGCATTTT.

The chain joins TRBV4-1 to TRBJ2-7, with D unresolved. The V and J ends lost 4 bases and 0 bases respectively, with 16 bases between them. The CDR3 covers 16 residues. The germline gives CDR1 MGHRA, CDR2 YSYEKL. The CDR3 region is CASSPREVSISYEQYF. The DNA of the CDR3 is TGCGCCAGCAGCCCTCGTGAGGTCTCTATCTCCTACGAGCAGTACTTC.

The CDR3 DNA follows: TGTGCCAGCAGCGGAGGGGCGGGGGGGCCTAATACGCAGTATTTT. Translating gives CASSGGAGGPNTQYF. This rearrangement joins TRBV9 to TRBJ2-3; 9 bases fit TRBD2. Germline V gives CDR1 SGDLS, CDR2 YYNGEE. After removal of 3 bases from V and 7 bases from J, the junction contained 9 bases not matched to a gene. This CDR3 spans 15 amino acids.

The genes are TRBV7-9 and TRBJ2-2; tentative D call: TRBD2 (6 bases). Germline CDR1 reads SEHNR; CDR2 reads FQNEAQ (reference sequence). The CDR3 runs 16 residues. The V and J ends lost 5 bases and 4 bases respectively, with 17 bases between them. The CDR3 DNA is TGTGCCAGCAGCGCACCCCTGCAGGGACTCACCGGGGAGCTGTTTTTT. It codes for CASSAPLQGLTGELFF. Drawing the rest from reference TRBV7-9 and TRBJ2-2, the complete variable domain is DTGVSQNPRHKITKRGQNVTFRCDPISEHNRLYWYRQTLGQGPEFLTYFQNEAQLEKSRLLSDRFSAERPKGSFSTLEIQRTEQGDSAMYLCASSAPLQGLTGELFFGEGSRLTVL.

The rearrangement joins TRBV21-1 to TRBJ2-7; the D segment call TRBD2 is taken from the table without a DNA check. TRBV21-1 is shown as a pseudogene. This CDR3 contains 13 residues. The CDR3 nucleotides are TGTGCCAGCAGCCTAGCGGGAGTCTACGAGCAGTACTTC. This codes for CASSLAGVYEQYF.

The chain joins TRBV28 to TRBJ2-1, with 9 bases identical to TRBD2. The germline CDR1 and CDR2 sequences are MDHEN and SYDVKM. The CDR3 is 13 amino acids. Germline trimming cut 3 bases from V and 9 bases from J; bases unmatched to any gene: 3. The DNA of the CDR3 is TGTGCCAGCAGTTTCCGCGGGAGGGCTGAGCAGTTCTTC. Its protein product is CASSFRGRAEQFF.

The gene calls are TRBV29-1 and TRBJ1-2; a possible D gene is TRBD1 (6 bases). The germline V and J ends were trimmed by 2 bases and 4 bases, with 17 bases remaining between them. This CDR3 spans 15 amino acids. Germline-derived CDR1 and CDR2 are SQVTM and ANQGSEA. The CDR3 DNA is TGCAGCGTTGAATATCGCAGGGGAGAGGGCTATGGCTACACCTTC. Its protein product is CSVEYRRGEGYGYTF. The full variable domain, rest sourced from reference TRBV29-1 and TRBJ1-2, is SAVISQKPSRDICQRGTSLTIQCQVDSQVTMMFWYRQQPGQSLTLIATANQGSEATYESGFVIDKFPISRPNLTFSTLTVSNMSPEDSSIYLCSVEYRRGEGYGYTFGSGTRLTVV.

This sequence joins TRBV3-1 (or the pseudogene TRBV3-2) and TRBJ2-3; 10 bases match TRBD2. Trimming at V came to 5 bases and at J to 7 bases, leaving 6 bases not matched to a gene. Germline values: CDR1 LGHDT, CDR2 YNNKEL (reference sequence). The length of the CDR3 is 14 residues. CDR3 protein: CASSKPGLANTQYF. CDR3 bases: TGTGCCAGCAGCAAACCGGGACTAGCGAATACGCAGTATTTT.

The CDR3 DNA is TGTGCCATCAGTGAGTCACGGCTTCGGGGGGTCGCAGAGGTAGCCCTCCACTTT. Its translation: CAISESRLRGVAEVALHF. V is TRBV10-3 and J is TRBJ1-6; weak D call: TRBD1 (5 bases). Trimming stripped 0 bases from V and 14 bases from J, with 26 bases between. The CDR3 is 18 amino acids. Germline V gene lookup returns CDR1 ENHRY and CDR2 SYGVKD.

In nucleotides, the CDR3 is TGTGCCAGCAGTCCGGACAGTTTGAACACTGAAGCTTTCTTT. Translating it yields CASSPDSLNTEAFF. This rearrangement joins TRBV6-2 or TRBV6-3 to TRBJ1-1, with D possibly TRBD1 on 6 matching bases. This CDR3 region has 14 residues. In germline, CDR1 is MNHEY, CDR2 SVGEGT. Trimming pared 5 bases from V and 0 bases from J, leaving 10 bases between.

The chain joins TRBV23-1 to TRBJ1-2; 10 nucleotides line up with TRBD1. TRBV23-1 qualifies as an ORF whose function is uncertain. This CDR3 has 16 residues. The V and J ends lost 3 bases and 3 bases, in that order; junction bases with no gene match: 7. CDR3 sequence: CASSHPGTGEDYGYTF. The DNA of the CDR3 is TGCGCCAGCAGTCACCCCGGGACAGGGGAGGACTATGGCTACACCTTC.

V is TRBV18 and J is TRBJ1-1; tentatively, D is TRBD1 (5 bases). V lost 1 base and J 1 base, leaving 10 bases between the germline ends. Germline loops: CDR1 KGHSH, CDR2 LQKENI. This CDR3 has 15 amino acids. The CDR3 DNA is TGTGCCAGCTCACCACTACAGGACACGAACACTGAAGCTTTCTTT. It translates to CASSPLQDTNTEAFF.

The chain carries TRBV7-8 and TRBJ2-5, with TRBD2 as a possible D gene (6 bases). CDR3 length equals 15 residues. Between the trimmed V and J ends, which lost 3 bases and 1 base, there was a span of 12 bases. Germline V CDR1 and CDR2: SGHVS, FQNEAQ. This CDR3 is CASSFVLEGQETQYF. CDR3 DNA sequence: TGTGCCAGCAGCTTTGTTTTGGAGGGCCAAGAGACCCAGTACTTC.

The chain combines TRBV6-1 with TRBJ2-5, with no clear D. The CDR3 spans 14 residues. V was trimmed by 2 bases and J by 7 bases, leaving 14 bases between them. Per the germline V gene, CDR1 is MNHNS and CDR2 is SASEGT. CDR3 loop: CASSESVVLGTQYF. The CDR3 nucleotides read TGTGCCAGCAGTGAATCTGTAGTTCTTGGGACCCAGTACTTC.

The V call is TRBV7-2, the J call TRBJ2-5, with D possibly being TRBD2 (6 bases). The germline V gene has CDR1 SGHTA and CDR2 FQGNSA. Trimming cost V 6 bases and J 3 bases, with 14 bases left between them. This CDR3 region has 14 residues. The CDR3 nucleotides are TGTGCCAGCAGGGTCACCGGGGGAAAAGAGACCCAGTACTTC. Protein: CASRVTGGKETQYF. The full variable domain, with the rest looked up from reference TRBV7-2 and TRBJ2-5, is GAGVSQSPSNKVTEKGKDVELRCDPISGHTALYWYRQSLGQGLEFLIYFQGNSAPDKSGLPSDRFSAERTGGSVSTLTIQRTQQEDSAVYLCASRVTGGKETQYFGPGTRLLVL.

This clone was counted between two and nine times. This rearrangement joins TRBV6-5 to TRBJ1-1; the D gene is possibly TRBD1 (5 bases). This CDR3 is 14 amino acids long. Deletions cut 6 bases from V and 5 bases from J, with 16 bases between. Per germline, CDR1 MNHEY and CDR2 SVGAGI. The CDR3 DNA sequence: TGTGCCAGCAGGGGATCAGGGTTGGGGACTGAAGCTTTCTTT. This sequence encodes CASRGSGLGTEAFF.

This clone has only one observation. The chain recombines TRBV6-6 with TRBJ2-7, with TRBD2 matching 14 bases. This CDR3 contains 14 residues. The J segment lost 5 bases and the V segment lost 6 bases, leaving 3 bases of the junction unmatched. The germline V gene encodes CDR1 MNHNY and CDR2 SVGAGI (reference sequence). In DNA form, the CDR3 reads TGTGCCAGCAGGCCGACTAGCGGGAGGGACGAGCAGTACTTC. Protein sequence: CASRPTSGRDEQYF.

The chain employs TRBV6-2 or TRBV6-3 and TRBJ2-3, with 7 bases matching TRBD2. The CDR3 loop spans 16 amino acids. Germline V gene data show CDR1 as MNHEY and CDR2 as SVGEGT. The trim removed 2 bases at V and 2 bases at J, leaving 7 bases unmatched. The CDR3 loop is CASSYVRGTNTDTQYF. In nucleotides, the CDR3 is TGTGCCAGCAGTTACGTTCGGGGGACTAACACAGATACGCAGTATTTT.

The CDR3 region is CASSSTATNEKLFF. Written as DNA, the CDR3 is TGCGCCAGCAGCTCGACAGCAACTAATGAAAAACTGTTTTTT. This rearrangement joins TRBV5-1 to TRBJ1-4; a weak D match, TRBD1 (5 bases). Germline V lookup: CDR1 SGHRS, CDR2 YFSETQ. The CDR3 is 14 residues long. The V gene lost 3 bases and the J gene lost 0 bases, with 6 bases spanning the gap.

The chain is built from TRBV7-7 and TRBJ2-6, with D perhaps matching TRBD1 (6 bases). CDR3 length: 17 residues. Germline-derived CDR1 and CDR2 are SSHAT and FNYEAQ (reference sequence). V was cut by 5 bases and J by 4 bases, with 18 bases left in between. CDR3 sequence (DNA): TGTGCCAGCAGCCCGCAACAGGGTTTGGAAGGGGCCAACGTCCTGACTTTC. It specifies CASSPQQGLEGANVLTF.